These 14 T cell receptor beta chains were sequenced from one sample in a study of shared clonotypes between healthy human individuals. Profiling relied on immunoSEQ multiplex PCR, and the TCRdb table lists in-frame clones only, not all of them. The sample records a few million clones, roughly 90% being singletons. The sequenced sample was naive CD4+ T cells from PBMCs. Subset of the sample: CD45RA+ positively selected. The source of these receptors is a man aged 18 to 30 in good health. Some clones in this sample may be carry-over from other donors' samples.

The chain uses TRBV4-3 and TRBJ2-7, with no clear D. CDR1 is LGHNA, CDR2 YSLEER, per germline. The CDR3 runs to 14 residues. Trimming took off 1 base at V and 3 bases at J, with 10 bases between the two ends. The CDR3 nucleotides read TGCGCCAGCAGCCAAGGGGCTAGAAGCTACGAGCAGTACTTC. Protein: CASSQGARSYEQYF.

In DNA form, the CDR3 reads TGTGCCAGCAGCGCAGCGGGGTGGAGTAAAGGGACCGGGGAGCTGTTTTTT. Translation: CASSAAGWSKGTGELFF. The J gene is TRBJ2-2, the V gene TRBV13; 7 bases match TRBD2. There are 17 residues in the CDR3. Unmatched junction bases numbered 14, after V lost 5 bases and J lost 5 bases. From germline, CDR1 is PRHDT and CDR2 FYEKMQ (reference sequence).

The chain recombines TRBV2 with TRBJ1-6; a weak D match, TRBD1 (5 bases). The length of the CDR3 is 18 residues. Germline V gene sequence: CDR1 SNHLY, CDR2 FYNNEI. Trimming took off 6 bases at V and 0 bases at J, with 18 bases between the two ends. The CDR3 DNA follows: TGTGCCAGCAGGCCGGGACCTCGATTGAGCTCCTATAATTCACCCCTCCACTTT. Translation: CASRPGPRLSSYNSPLHF. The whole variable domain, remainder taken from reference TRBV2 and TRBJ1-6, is EPEVTQTPSHQVTQMGQEVILRCVPISNHLYFYWYRQILGQKVEFLVSFYNNEISEKSEIFDDQFSVERPDGSNFTLKIRSTKLEDSAMYFCASRPGPRLSSYNSPLHFGNGTRLTVT.

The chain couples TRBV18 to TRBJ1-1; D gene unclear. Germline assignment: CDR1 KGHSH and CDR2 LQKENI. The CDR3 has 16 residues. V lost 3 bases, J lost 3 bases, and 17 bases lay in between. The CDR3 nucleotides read TGTGCCAGCTCACCGCAAAGGCGTCGGGGAGACACTGAAGCTTTCTTT. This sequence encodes CASSPQRRRGDTEAFF. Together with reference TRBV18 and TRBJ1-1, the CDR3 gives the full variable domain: NAGVMQNPRHLVRRRGQEARLRCSPMKGHSHVYWYRQLPEEGLKFMVYLQKENIIDESGMPKERFSAEFPKEGPSILRIQQVVRGDSAAYFCASSPQRRRGDTEAFFGQGTRLTVV.

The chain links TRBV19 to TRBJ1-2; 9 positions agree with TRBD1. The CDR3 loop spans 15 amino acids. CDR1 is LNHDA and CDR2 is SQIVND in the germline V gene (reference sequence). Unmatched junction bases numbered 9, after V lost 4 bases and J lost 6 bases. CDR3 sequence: CASSTDSTGGDGYTF. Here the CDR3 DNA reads TGTGCCAGTAGTACCGATTCTACAGGGGGCGATGGCTACACCTTC.

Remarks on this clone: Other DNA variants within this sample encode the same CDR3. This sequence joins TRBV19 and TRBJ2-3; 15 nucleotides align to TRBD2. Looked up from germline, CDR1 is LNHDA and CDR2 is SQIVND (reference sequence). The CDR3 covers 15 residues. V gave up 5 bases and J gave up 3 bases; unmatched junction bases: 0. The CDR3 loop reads CASSGTSGRTDTQYF. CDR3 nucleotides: TGTGCCAGTAGTGGGACTAGCGGGAGGACAGATACGCAGTATTTT.

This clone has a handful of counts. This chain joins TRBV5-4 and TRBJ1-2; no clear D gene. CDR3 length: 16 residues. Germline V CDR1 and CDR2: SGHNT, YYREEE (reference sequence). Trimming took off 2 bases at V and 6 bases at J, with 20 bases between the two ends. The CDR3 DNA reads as TGTGCCAGCAGCTTTCCGGCACTACGCCCCTCCGATGGCTACACCTTC. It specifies CASSFPALRPSDGYTF.

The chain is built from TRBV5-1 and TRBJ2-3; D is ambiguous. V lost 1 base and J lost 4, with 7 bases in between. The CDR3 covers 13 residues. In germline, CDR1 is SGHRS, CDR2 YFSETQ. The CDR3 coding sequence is TGCGCCAGCAGCTTGTTTCCGGCAGATACGCAGTATTTT. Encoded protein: CASSLFPADTQYF.

Written as DNA, the CDR3 is TGTGCCAGCAGACAGGACAGGATGGGAACCTACGAGCAGTACTTC. As protein: CASRQDRMGTYEQYF. J is TRBJ2-7 and V is TRBV6-5, with 7 bases lining up with TRBD1. Trimming took 6 bases from V and 2 from J; bases not matched to a gene: 10. CDR3 length: 15 amino acids. Germline values: CDR1 MNHEY, CDR2 SVGAGI.

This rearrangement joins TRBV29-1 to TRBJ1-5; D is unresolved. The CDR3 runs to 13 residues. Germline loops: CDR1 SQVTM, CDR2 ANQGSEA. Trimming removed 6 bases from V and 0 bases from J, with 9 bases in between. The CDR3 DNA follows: TGCAGCGTGCAGCAGTATAGCAATCAGCCCCAGCATTTT. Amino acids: CSVQQYSNQPQHF.

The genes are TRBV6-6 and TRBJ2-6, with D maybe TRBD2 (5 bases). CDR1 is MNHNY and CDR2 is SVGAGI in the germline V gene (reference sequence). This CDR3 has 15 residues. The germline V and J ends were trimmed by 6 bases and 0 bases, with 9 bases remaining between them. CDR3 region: CASSQEGSGANVLTF. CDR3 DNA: TGTGCCAGCAGCCAAGAGGGCTCTGGGGCCAACGTCCTGACTTTC.

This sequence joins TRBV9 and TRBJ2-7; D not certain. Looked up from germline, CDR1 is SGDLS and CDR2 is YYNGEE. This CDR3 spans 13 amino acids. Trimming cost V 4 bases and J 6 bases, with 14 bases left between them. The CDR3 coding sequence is TGTGCCAGCAGCCCCCGGGTCGCTGGCGAGCAGTACTTC. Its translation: CASSPRVAGEQYF.

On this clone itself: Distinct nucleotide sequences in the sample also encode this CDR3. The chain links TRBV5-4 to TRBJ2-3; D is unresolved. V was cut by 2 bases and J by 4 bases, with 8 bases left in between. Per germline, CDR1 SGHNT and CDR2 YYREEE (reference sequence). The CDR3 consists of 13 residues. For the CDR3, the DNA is TGTGCCAGCAGCTTACCGGTGGCAGATACGCAGTATTTT. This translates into CASSLPVADTQYF.

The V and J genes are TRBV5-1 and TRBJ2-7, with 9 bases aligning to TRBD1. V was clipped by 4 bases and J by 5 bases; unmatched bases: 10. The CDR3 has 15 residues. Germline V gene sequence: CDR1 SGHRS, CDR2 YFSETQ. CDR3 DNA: TGCGCCAGCAGCCTAGAGGACAGGGGAAGCGACGAGCAGTACTTC. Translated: CASSLEDRGSDEQYF.